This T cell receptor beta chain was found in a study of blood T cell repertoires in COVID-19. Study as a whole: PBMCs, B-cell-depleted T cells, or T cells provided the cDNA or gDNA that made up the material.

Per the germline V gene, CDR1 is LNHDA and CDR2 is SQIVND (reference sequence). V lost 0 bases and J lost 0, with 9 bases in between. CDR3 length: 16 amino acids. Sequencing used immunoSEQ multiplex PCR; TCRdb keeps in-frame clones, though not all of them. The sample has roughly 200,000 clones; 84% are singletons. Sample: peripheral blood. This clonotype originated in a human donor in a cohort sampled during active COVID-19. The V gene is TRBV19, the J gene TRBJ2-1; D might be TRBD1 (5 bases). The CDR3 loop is CASSIDGASSYNEQFF. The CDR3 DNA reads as TGTGCCAGTAGTATAGATGGGGCTTCCTCCTACAATGAGCAGTTCTTC.